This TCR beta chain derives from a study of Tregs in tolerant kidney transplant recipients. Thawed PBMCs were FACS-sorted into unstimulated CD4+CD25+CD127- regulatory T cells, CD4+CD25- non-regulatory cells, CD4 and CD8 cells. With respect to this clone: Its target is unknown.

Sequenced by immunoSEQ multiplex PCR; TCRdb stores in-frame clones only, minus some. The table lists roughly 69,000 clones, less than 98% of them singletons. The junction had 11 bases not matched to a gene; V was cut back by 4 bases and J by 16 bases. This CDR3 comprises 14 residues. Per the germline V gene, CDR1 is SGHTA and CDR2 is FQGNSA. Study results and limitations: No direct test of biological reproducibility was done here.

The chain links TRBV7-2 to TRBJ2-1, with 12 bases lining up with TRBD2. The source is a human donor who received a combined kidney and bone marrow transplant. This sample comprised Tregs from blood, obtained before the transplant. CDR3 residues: CASSSLGLAGTLFF. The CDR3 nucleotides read TGTGCCAGCAGCTCGCTTGGACTAGCGGGAACCCTATTCTTC.